The rows below give T cell receptor beta chains drawn from one sample of a study of blood T cells in healthy people across ages. Each CDR3 protein gets one entry after TCRdb re-called the 5' RACE reads with MiXCR. This sample has 800,000 to 1,000,000 distinct CDR3 sequences, with about 44% found just once. Sequenced material: blood. The receptor source for this set is a man younger than 40 in good health. Both conserved end residues are part of each CDR3. A D gene is named only where the DNA matches it firmly. Where a row states a size, it is once, few, many or the class of an expanded clone; other rows omit it.

.	TRBV20-1	.	14	TRBJ2-2	CSASWGAETGELFF	TGCAGTGCTAGCTGGGGCGCGGAAACCGGGGAGCTGTTTTTT
.	TRBV4-2	.	19	TRBJ2-6	CASSQPGQGLNSGANVLTF	TGTGCCAGCAGCCAGCCTGGACAAGGACTAAACTCTGGGGCCAACGTCCTGACTTTC
.	TRBV6-2/TRBV6-3	.	16	TRBJ2-5	CASSYGQGRYQETQYF	TGTGCCAGCAGTTACGGTCAGGGGCGATACCAAGAGACCCAGTACTTC
few	TRBV25-1	.	13	TRBJ1-1	CASIDPYGREAFF	TGTGCCAGCATCGACCCCTATGGTCGTGAAGCTTTCTTT
.	TRBV28	.	16	TRBJ2-7	CASIPPRGQGSYEQYF	TGTGCCAGCATCCCCCCCCGCGGGCAAGGATCCTACGAGCAGTACTTC
.	TRBV5-1	.	15	TRBJ2-7	CASSLDSYQGYEQYF	TGCGCCAGCAGCTTGGATAGTTACCAGGGCTACGAGCAGTACTTC
few	TRBV27	.	15	TRBJ2-5	CASSPSHAYQETQYF	TGTGCCAGCAGTCCTTCACACGCGTACCAAGAGACCCAGTACTTC
.	TRBV5-1	TRBD1	12	TRBJ2-1	CAGGDRDNEQFF	TGCGCCGGCGGTGACAGGGACAATGAGCAGTTCTTC
.	TRBV29-1	TRBD2	13	TRBJ2-5	CSVDSLARETQYF	TGCAGCGTTGACTCACTAGCGCGTGAGACCCAGTACTTC
once	TRBV15	TRBD1	14	TRBJ1-1	CATSTRRGSTEAFF	TGTGCCACCAGCACTCGCAGGGGGAGCACGGAAGCTTTCTTT
.	TRBV29-1	.	12	TRBJ2-7	CSVFLAGYEQYF	TGCAGCGTTTTTCTCGCTGGGTACGAGCAGTACTTC
.	TRBV27	TRBD1	13	TRBJ2-7	CASSETGGSKQYF	TGTGCCAGCAGTGAGACAGGGGGCTCGAAGCAGTACTTC
.	TRBV4-1	.	15	TRBJ2-3	CASSQAAASTDTQYF	TGCGCCAGCAGCCAGGCAGCGGCTAGCACAGATACGCAGTATTTT
.	TRBV7-3	.	13	TRBJ1-5	CASSDLSNQPQHF	TGTGCCAGCAGCGACCTCTCCAATCAGCCCCAGCATTTT
few	TRBV28	.	13	TRBJ1-2	CASSFGGAYGYTF	TGTGCCAGCAGTTTTGGAGGGGCCTATGGCTACACCTTC
.	TRBV20-1	TRBD2	18	TRBJ2-5	CSARVVWTSGGLQETQYF	TGCAGTGCTAGAGTAGTATGGACTAGCGGGGGCCTCCAAGAGACCCAGTACTTC